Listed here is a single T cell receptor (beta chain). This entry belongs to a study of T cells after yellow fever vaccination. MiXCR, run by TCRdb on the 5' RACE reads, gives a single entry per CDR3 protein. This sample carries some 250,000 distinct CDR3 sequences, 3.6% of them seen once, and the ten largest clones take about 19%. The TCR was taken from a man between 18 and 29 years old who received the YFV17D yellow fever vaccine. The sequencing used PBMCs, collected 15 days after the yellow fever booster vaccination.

The CDR3 region has the DNA TGTGCCAGCAGCCGGGACAAAGGTCAGCCCCAGCATTTT. It translates to CASSRDKGQPQHF. V and J are TRBV7-6 and TRBJ1-5; a possible D gene is TRBD1 (6 bases). Germline lookup yields CDR1 SGHVS and CDR2 FNYEAQ. This CDR3 region has 13 residues. V was pared by 5 bases and J by 6 bases, with 11 bases between.